This T cell receptor (beta chain) was sequenced for a study of blood T cell repertoires in COVID-19. About the research overall: Acute-phase and convalescent COVID-19 samples originated in the United States, Italy and Spain. The analysed material was cDNA or gDNA that came from T cells, B-cell-depleted T cells, or PBMCs.

How the authors handled the data: Reference gene primer amplification in the assay estimated nucleated cell counts. The protocol was immunoSEQ multiplex PCR, while the TCRdb copy is restricted to in-frame clones and leaves out a portion. V, J and clone size were drawn from that table, and D and trimming were deduced from the DNA. Of 450,000 or so clones detected, approximately 90% appear once; the ten largest clones hold around 1.5%. A Seattle source enrolled patients during active infection and followed them longitudinally. CDR1 is GTSNPN and CDR2 is SVGIG in the germline V gene (reference sequence). The CDR3 has 14 amino acids. V dropped 3 bases and J dropped 4; count of bases not matched to a gene: 9.

The sample taken for sequencing was peripheral blood. The source is a woman in her thirties or forties with COVID-19, enrolled during active disease. The chain couples TRBV30 to TRBJ2-7, with 7 positions matching TRBD2. The CDR3 bases are TGTGCCTGGAGCCCGAATTGGGGAGGGTACGAGCAGTACTTC. Protein sequence: CAWSPNWGGYEQYF.